This paragraph reports one T cell receptor beta chain. Its antigen is still unknown. TCRdb reprocessed the reads with MiXCR, giving one entry per CDR3 protein. Here the sample spans approximately 590,000 distinct CDR3 sequences, roughly 43% being singletons. This sample was included in a study of T cell repertoires in cytomegalovirus infection. Overall study findings and caveats: Carriers of CMV plus the relevant HLA were identified by cumulative public TCR beta family frequency.

This CDR3 contains 15 residues. V shed 6 bases and J 8 bases; nucleotides not matched to a gene: 12. This chain joins TRBV12-3 or TRBV12-4 and TRBJ2-1; 8 positions agree with TRBD1. This clonotype was obtained from a human donor in good health (CMV status not recorded). Some clones in this sample may be carry-over from other donors' samples. The material sequenced was cultured PBMCs, taken from culture after CMV antigen stimulation. The CDR3 here is CASSPPQDRADEQFF. DNA of the CDR3: TGTGCCAGCAGCCCTCCCCAGGACAGGGCTGATGAGCAGTTCTTC.